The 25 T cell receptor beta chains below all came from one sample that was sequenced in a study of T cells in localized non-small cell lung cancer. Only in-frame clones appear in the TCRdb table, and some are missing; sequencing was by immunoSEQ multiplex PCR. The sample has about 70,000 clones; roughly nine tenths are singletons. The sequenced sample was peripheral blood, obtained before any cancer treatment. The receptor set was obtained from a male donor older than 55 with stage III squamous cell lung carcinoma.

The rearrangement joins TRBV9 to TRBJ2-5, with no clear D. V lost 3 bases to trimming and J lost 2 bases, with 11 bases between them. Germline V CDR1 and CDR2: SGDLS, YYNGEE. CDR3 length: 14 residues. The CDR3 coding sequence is TGTGCCAGCAGCGCCCATCTGAAACAAGAGACCCAGTACTTC. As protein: CASSAHLKQETQYF. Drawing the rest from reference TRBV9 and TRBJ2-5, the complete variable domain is DSGVTQTPKHLITATGQRVTLRCSPRSGDLSVYWYQQSLDQGLQFLIQYYNGEERAKGNILERFSAQQFPDLHSELNLSSLELGDSALYFCASSAHLKQETQYFGPGTRLLVL.

CDR3 nucleotide sequence: TGTGCCAGCAGCTTCATTAACTATGGCTACACCTTC. Its translation: CASSFINYGYTF. This chain uses TRBV9 with TRBJ1-2; D gene ambiguous. The CDR3 is made up of 12 amino acids. CDR1 and CDR2 from the germline V gene are SGDLS and YYNGEE. V was cut by 4 bases and J by 1 base, with 5 bases left in between.

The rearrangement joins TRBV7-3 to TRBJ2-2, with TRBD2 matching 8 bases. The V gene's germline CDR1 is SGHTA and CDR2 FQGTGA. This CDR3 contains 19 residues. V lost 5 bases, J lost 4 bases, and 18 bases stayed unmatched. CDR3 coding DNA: TGTGCCAGCAGCCAAAGAGAGGAGCGGGGGCCCCTAGGCACCGGGGAGCTGTTTTTT. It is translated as CASSQREERGPLGTGELFF.

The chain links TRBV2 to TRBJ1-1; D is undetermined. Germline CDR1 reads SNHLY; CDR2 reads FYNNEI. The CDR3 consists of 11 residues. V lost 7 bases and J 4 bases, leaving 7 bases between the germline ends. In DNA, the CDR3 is TGTGCCAGCAATGAGGGCACTGAAGCTTTCTTT. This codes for CASNEGTEAFF.

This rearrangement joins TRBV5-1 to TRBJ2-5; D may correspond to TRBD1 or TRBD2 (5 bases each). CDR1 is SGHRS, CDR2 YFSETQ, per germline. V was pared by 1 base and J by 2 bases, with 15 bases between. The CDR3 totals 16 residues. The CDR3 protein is CASSLTGPGRQETQYF. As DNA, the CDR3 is TGCGCCAGCAGCTTGACCGGCCCAGGGAGACAAGAGACCCAGTACTTC.

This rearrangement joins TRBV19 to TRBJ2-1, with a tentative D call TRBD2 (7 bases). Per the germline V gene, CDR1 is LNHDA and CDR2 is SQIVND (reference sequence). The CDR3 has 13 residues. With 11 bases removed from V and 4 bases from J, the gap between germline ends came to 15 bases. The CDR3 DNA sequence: TGTGCCGTTAAGGGGGGGGTTTACAATGAGCAGTTCTTC. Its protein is CAVKGGVYNEQFF.

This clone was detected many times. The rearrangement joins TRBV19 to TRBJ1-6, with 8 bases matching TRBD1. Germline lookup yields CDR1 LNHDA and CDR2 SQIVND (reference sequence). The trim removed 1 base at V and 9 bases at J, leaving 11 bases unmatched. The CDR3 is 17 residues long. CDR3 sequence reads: CASSIASGQGSGSPLHF. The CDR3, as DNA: TGTGCCAGTAGTATAGCCTCCGGACAGGGCAGCGGTTCACCCCTCCACTTT.

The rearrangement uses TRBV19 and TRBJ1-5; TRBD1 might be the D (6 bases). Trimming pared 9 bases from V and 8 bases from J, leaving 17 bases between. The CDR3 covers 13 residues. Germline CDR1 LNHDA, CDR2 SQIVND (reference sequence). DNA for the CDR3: TGTGCCAGACGAACGGGCAGGGGTGAGCCCCAGCATTTT. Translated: CARRTGRGEPQHF. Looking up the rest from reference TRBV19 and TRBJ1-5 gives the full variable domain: DGGITQSPKYLFRKEGQNVTLSCEQNLNHDAMYWYRQDPGQGLRLIYYSQIVNDFQKGDIAEGYSVSREKKESFPLTVTSAQKNPTAFYLCARRTGRGEPQHFGDGTRLSIL.

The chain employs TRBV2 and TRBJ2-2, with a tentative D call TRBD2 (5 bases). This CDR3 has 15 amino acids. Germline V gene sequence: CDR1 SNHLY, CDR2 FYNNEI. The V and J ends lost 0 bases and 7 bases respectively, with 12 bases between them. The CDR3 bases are TGTGCCAGCAGTGAAGCACCTTCGGGGATCGGGGAGCTGTTTTTT. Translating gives CASSEAPSGIGELFF.

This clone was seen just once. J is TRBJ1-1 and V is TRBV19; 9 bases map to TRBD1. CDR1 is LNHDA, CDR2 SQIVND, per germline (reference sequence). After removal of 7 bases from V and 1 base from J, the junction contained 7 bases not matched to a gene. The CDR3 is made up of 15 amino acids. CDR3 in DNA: TGTGCCAGTACCCTACAGGGGGCACGGAACACTGAAGCTTTCTTT. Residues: CASTLQGARNTEAFF.

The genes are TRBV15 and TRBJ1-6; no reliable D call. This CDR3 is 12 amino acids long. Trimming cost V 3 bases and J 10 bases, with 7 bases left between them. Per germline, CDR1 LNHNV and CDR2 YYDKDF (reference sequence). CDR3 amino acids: CATSSVESPLHF. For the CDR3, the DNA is TGTGCCACCAGCAGTGTCGAATCACCCCTCCACTTT.

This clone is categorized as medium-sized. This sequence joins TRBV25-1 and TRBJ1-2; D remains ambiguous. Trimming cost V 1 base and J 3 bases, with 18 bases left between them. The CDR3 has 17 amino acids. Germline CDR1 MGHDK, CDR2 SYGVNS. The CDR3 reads CASSEWNSDGIDYGYTF. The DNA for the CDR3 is TGTGCCAGCAGTGAATGGAACAGTGATGGGATAGACTATGGCTACACCTTC.

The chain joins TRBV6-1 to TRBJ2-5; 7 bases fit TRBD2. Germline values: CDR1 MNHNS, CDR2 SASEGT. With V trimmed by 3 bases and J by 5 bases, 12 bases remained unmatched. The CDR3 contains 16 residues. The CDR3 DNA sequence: TGTGCCAGCAGTGATTTAGCGGGCCAGACCTGGGAGACCCAGTACTTC. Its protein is CASSDLAGQTWETQYF.

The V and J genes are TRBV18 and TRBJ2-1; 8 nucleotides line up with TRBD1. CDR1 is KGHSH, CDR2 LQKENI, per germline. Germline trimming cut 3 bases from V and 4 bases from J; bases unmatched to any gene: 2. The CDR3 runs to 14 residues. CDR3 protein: CASSPGQAYNEQFF. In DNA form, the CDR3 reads TGTGCCAGCTCACCGGGACAGGCTTACAATGAGCAGTTCTTC.

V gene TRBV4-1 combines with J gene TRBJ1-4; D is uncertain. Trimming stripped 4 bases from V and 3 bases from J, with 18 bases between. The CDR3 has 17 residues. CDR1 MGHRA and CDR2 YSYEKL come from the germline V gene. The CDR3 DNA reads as TGCGCCAGCAGCCCCTTCTCATTTGGCGGGGCTAATGAAAAACTGTTTTTT. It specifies CASSPFSFGGANEKLFF.

The CDR3 is CASGLALSGNTIYF. The CDR3 coding sequence is TGTGCTAGTGGTTTGGCACTCTCTGGAAACACCATATATTTT. The chain carries TRBV12-5 and TRBJ1-3; D unclear. V lost 1 base, J lost 0 bases, and 4 bases lay in between. In germline, CDR1 is LGHNT, CDR2 FRNRAP. The CDR3 is 14 residues long.

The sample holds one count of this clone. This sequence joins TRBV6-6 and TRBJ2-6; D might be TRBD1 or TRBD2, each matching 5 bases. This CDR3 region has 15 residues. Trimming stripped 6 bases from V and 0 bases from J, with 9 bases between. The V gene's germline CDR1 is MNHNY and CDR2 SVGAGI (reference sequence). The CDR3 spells CASRAGASGANVLTF. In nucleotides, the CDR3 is TGTGCCAGCAGGGCCGGGGCCTCTGGGGCCAACGTCCTGACTTTC.

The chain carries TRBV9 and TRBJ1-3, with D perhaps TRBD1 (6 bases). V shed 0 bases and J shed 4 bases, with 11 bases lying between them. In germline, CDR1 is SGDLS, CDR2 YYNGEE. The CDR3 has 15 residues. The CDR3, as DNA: TGTGCCAGCAGCGTAGACAGGGTCAAGGGAAACACCATATATTTT. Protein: CASSVDRVKGNTIYF. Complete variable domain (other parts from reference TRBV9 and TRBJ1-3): DSGVTQTPKHLITATGQRVTLRCSPRSGDLSVYWYQQSLDQGLQFLIQYYNGEERAKGNILERFSAQQFPDLHSELNLSSLELGDSALYFCASSVDRVKGNTIYFGEGSWLTVV.

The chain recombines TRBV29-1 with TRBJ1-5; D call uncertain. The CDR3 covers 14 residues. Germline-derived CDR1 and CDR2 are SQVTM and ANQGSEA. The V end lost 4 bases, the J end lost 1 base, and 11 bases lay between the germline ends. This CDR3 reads CSVGGRGSNQPQHF. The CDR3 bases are TGCAGCGTTGGTGGACGGGGAAGCAATCAGCCCCAGCATTTT.

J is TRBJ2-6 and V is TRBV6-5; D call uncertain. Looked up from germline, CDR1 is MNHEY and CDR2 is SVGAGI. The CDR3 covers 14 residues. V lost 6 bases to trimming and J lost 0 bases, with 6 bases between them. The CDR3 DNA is TGTGCCAGCAGACTCAGCTCTGGGGCCAACGTCCTGACTTTC. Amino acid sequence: CASRLSSGANVLTF.

The CDR3 spells CASNDDWTYEQYF. The CDR3 DNA is TGTGCCAGCAACGACGACTGGACCTACGAGCAGTACTTC. The chain links TRBV6-1 to TRBJ2-7; D ambiguous. Germline values: CDR1 MNHNS, CDR2 SASEGT. Trimming left V 7 bases short and J 2 bases short, with 12 bases between. This CDR3 has 13 amino acids.

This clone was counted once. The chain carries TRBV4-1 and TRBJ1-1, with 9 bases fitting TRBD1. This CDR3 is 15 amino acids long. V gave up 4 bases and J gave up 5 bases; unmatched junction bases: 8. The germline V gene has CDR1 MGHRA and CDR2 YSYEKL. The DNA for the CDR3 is TGCGCCAGCAGCCTTAACAGGGGGCGGAGGACTGAAGCTTTCTTT. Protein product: CASSLNRGRRTEAFF.

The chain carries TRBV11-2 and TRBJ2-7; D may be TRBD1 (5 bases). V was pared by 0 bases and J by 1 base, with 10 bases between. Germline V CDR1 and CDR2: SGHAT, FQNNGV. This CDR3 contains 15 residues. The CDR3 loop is CASSLDDSASYEQYV. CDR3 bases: TGTGCCAGCAGCTTAGATGACAGTGCTTCCTACGAGCAGTACGTC.

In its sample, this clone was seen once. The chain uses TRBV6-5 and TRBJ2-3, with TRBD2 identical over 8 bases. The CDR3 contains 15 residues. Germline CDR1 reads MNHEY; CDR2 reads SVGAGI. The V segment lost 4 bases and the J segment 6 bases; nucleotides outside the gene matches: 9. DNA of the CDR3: TGTGCCAGCAGTTCGGGGACTAGTGGTTGGGATACGCAGTATTTT. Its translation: CASSSGTSGWDTQYF.

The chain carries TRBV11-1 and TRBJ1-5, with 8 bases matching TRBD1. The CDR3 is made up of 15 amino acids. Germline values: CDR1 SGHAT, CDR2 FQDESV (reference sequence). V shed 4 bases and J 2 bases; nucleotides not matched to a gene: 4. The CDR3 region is CASSSTGAGNQPQHF. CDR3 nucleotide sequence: TGTGCCAGCAGCTCGACAGGGGCGGGCAATCAGCCCCAGCATTTT. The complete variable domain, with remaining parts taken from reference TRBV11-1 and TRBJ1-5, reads EAEVAQSPRYKITEKSQAVAFWCDPISGHATLYWYRQILGQGPELLVQFQDESVVDDSQLPKDRFSAERLKGVDSTLKIQPAELGDSAMYLCASSSTGAGNQPQHFGDGTRLSIL.